What follows describes a single T cell receptor beta chain. This clonotype has a handful of counts. The specificity of this receptor is unknown. No base-level quality is on record; no much larger clone is a single base apart. This record comes from a study of T-cell reconstitution after alpha-beta-depleted transplantation in children (dated by TCRdb to 2016 to 2017). With respect to the entire study: Using TCR repertoire profiling, the study quantitatively followed how T-cell immune reconstitution unfolded in children after TCRalphabeta/CD19-depleted allogeneic hematopoietic cell transplantation.

V and J are trimmed by 7 bases and 6 bases, and the gene matches miss 5 bases of the junction. The CDR3, from cysteine to phenylalanine, totals 13 residues. Only the CDR3 portion is preserved as DNA: 39 bases, with reading frame beginning at the first base. As encoded in the germline V gene, CDR1 is MNHNS while CDR2 is SASEGT. Library preparation used PCR. Data came from an Illumina HiSeq 2500. To normalize quantification of the TCRbeta repertoire, the TCR libraries were built with molecular barcoding that relied on unique molecular identifiers. Clones were called with MiXCR by TCRdb after fastp trimmed the public reads at Q25, and only in-frame beta chains were retained. Identical CDR3 protein sequences are pooled into one entry, listed with their most common genes and DNA. For this sample there are about 200,000 distinct CDR3 sequences; about 8.4% appear just once. The ten most abundant clones make up roughly a third of the sample.

Broad study findings and their caveats: In some patients, the high TCRbeta diversity seen at day 60 was put down to recipient T cells and intrathymic progenitors that had survived conditioning. The apparently early alphabetaT-cell count recovery about two months after transplant was reportedly dependent on only several hundred rapidly expanded clones derived from non-depleted graft cells. Hyperexpanded clone frequencies declined over subsequent months; after one year, T-cell counts and TCRbeta diversity were mostly attributed to newly produced T cells.

The sample's treatment or condition label is to be understood as: allogeneic hematopoietic cell transplantation with graft depleted of TCRalphabeta T cells and CD19 B cells. Transplant recipients were children who received TCRalphabeta/CD19-depleted allogeneic hematopoietic cell grafts. The sequencing used PBMCs, mostly from graft donor cells, collected 360 days after TCRalphabeta/CD19-depleted stem cell transplant. The rearranged chain carries TRBV6-1 and TRBJ2-1; the central 8 bases match TRBD2. This sequence originates from a male patient between 2 and 10 years old who had a stem cell transplant for acute myeloid leukemia, so the T cells may come from the graft donor. At the DNA level, the sequence is TGTGCCAGCATCCGCGGGGGGACCAATGAGCAGTTCTTC. It is translated as CASIRGGTNEQFF.